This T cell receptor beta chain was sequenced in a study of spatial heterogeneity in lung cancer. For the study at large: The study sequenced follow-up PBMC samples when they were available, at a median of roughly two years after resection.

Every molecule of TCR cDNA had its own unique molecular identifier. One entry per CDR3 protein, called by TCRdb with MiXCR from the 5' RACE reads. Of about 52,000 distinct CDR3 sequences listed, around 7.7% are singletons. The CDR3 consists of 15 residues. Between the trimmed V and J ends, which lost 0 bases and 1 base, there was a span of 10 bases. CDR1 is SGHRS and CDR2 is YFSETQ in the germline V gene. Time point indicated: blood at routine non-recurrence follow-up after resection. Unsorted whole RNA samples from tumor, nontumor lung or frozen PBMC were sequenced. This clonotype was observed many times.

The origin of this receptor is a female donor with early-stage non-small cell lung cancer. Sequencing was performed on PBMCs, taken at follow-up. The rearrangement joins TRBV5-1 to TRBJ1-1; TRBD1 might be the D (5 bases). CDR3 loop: CASSLGGVENTEAFF. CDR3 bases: TGCGCCAGCAGCTTGGGAGGGGTGGAGAACACTGAAGCTTTCTTT.